This entry lists 11 T cell receptor beta chains sequenced from one sample in a study of T cell repertoires in cytomegalovirus infection. A single record per CDR3 protein comes from TCRdb applying MiXCR to the reads. The sample records under 150,000 distinct CDR3 sequences, around 31% being singletons. Their cognate antigens are unknown. The specimen comprised CD8+ T cells from cultured PBMCs, sampled from culture after CMV antigen stimulation. The receptors originated from a human donor in good health (CMV status not recorded). Some clones in this sample may be carry-over from other donors' samples.

In its sample, this clonotype was seen a few times. The chain has TRBV28 and TRBJ2-2, with D maybe TRBD1 (5 bases). Looked up from germline, CDR1 is MDHEN and CDR2 is SYDVKM. The CDR3 runs 14 residues. V shed 2 bases and J shed 3 bases, with 7 bases lying between them. The CDR3 here is CASSLRGDTGELFF. The CDR3 nucleotides read TGTGCCAGCAGTTTAAGGGGTGACACCGGGGAGCTGTTTTTT.

This chain connects TRBV28 to TRBJ2-3; TRBD2 aligns across 7 bases. Germline V gene data show CDR1 as MDHEN and CDR2 as SYDVKM. The CDR3 covers 17 residues. After removal of 5 bases from V and 0 bases from J, the junction contained 11 bases not matched to a gene. The CDR3 DNA reads as TGTGCCAGCAGTGGGGGGGTTCGCGGTACTAGCACAGATACGCAGTATTTT. It codes for CASSGGVRGTSTDTQYF.

This sequence joins TRBV5-6 and TRBJ2-5; 13 bases align to TRBD2. CDR3 length equals 15 residues. CDR1 SGHDT and CDR2 YYEEEE come from the germline V gene. The junction had 1 base not matched to a gene; V was cut back by 1 base and J by 4 bases. CDR3 in DNA: TGTGCCAGCAGCTTGACTAGCGGGGGGGGAGAGACCCAGTACTTC. This translates into CASSLTSGGGETQYF.

This chain links TRBV7-2 with TRBJ2-4; D not certain. The germline V and J ends were trimmed by 4 bases and 1 base, with 8 bases remaining between them. The CDR3 length is 14 residues. CDR1 and CDR2 (germline): SGHTA, FQGNSA. The CDR3: CASSSYVAKNIQYF. The CDR3 DNA reads TGTGCCAGCAGCTCCTATGTGGCCAAAAACATTCAGTACTTC.

This clonotype showed up just once. The chain recombines TRBV6-6 with TRBJ2-2, with D tentatively TRBD1 (6 bases). Germline V gene data show CDR1 as MNHNY and CDR2 as SVGAGI (reference sequence). The CDR3 runs to 15 residues. Trimming cost V 2 bases and J 6 bases, with 13 bases left between them. The CDR3 protein is CASSYHDRRAGELFF. In DNA, the CDR3 is TGTGCCAGCAGTTACCACGACAGGCGGGCCGGGGAGCTGTTTTTT.

This clonotype was counted only a few times. The chain carries TRBV11-2 and TRBJ2-2, with 10 positions matching TRBD1. The CDR3 length is 15 residues. The V gene end was trimmed by 1 base and the J gene end by 7 bases; junction bases not matched to a gene: 3. Germline assignment: CDR1 SGHAT and CDR2 FQNNGV. CDR3 residues: CASSLVGQGIGELFF. Here the CDR3 DNA reads TGTGCCAGCAGCTTAGTGGGACAGGGGATCGGGGAGCTGTTTTTT.

This clonotype was detected only a few times. The rearrangement uses TRBV12-3 or TRBV12-4 and TRBJ1-2; weak D call: TRBD1 (5 bases). Trimming left V 8 bases short and J 5 bases short, with 18 bases between. The CDR3 runs to 14 residues. CDR3 DNA: TGTGCCAGCGCTATACCGGGACTGGATTATGGCTACACCTTC. Amino acid sequence: CASAIPGLDYGYTF.

The chain combines TRBV5-1 with TRBJ2-4; D might be TRBD1 or TRBD2, each matching 5 bases. The germline gives CDR1 SGHRS, CDR2 YFSETQ. Deletions cut 4 bases from V and 3 bases from J, with 17 bases between. The length of the CDR3 is 16 residues. The CDR3 region is CASSPRPRGDKNIQYF. The CDR3 coding sequence is TGCGCCAGCAGCCCCCGCCCGAGGGGAGACAAAAACATTCAGTACTTC.

Only a few counts were recorded for this clonotype. This rearrangement joins TRBV27 to TRBJ2-7, with D possibly being TRBD2 (6 bases). V lost 3 bases to trimming and J lost 7 bases, with 16 bases between them. The CDR3 consists of 14 residues. Germline CDR1 and CDR2: MNHEY and SMNVEV (reference sequence). CDR3 amino acids: CASSFYGTDVEQYF. CDR3 nucleotides: TGTGCCAGCAGTTTTTACGGGACTGACGTTGAGCAGTACTTC.

The chain is built from TRBV20-1 and TRBJ2-3, with D perhaps matching TRBD1 (6 bases). V lost 2 bases and J lost 7, with 13 bases in between. The CDR3 has 13 amino acids. Per germline, CDR1 DFQATT and CDR2 SNEGSKA (reference sequence). The CDR3 bases are TGCAGTGCTAGACCTCGGGACAAAAATACGCAGTATTTT. Amino acids: CSARPRDKNTQYF.

The rearrangement links TRBV15 to TRBJ2-7; 12 bases are a match to TRBD2. The CDR3 is 16 amino acids. Germline V gene lookup returns CDR1 LNHNV and CDR2 YYDKDF (reference sequence). V dropped 1 base and J dropped 0; count of bases not matched to a gene: 1. In DNA form, the CDR3 reads TGTGCCACCAGCAGAGGACTAGCGGGGGCCTCCTACGAGCAGTACTTC. Translated, it gives CATSRGLAGASYEQYF.